The 31 T cell receptor beta chains presented below share a single source sample, sequenced in a study of vaccination and CD4 T cells after COVID-19. These receptors are not linked to any known antigen. Cultured CD4+ T cell DNA was sequenced using the Oncomine TCR Beta short-read assay. TCRdb reanalysed the PCR reads using MiXCR and keeps one entry per CDR3 protein. The repertoire holds tens of thousands of distinct CDR3 sequences, with 60% as singletons. Treatment denoted: roughly ten-day PBMC culture with coronavirus spike peptide pools or control peptides (ViraFEST assay). Sequencing was performed on CD4+ T cells from blood, cultured in vitro, taken after SARS-CoV-2 vaccination. The receptors were gathered from a human donor who received a COVID-19 vaccine.

The sample holds a few counts of this clonotype. The chain carries TRBV5-4 and TRBJ2-3; 12 positions match TRBD2. Germline V lookup: CDR1 SGHNT, CDR2 YYREEE (reference sequence). J lost 1 base, V lost 2 bases, and 11 bases had no gene match. The CDR3 length is 19 residues. The CDR3 DNA sequence: TGTGCCAGCAGCTTCAGGACTAGCGGGACCCCGAAGGGCACAGATACGCAGTATTTT. Translation: CASSFRTSGTPKGTDTQYF.

The chain has TRBV20-1 and TRBJ2-5; TRBD1 is a possible D gene (6 bases). The length of the CDR3 is 12 residues. In germline, CDR1 is DFQATT, CDR2 SNEGSKA (reference sequence). V dropped 3 bases and J dropped 5 bases, with 10 bases sitting between them. The CDR3 sequence is CSASRGRETQYF. The DNA of the CDR3 is TGCAGTGCTAGCAGGGGCAGGGAGACCCAGTACTTC.

This chain uses TRBV6-1 with TRBJ2-7, with D perhaps TRBD1 or TRBD2 (6 bases each). From germline, CDR1 is MNHNS and CDR2 SASEGT. CDR3 length equals 13 residues. Trimming took 7 bases from V and 1 from J, leaving 11 bases between them. This CDR3 reads CASTQGRSYEQYF. The CDR3 DNA reads as TGTGCCAGCACCCAGGGGAGGTCCTACGAGCAGTACTTC.

V gene TRBV6-5 combines with J gene TRBJ2-7; D gene uncertain. Trimming left V 0 bases short and J 6 bases short, with 12 bases between. CDR3 length: 14 amino acids. CDR1 MNHEY and CDR2 SVGAGI come from the germline V gene. CDR3 residues: CASSYSSPMAEQYF. Here the CDR3 DNA reads TGTGCCAGCAGTTACTCGAGTCCCATGGCCGAGCAGTACTTC.

J is TRBJ1-3 and V is TRBV11-3; D call uncertain. Trimming removed 1 base at V and 0 bases at J, with 16 bases between. Germline assignment: CDR1 SGHNT and CDR2 YENEEA. This CDR3 spans 18 amino acids. CDR3 amino acids: CASSLVLTPTRSGNTIYF. DNA for the CDR3: TGTGCCAGCAGCTTAGTTCTGACACCGACCCGCTCTGGAAACACCATATATTTT.

The rearrangement uses TRBV20-1 and TRBJ2-1; either TRBD1 or TRBD2 may supply D (5 bases each). Trimming left V 7 bases short and J 8 bases short, with 21 bases between. In germline, CDR1 is DFQATT, CDR2 SNEGSKA (reference sequence). This CDR3 comprises 14 residues. The CDR3 reads CSGKGPASPDEQFF. Here the CDR3 DNA reads TGCAGTGGGAAGGGACCGGCTTCACCGGATGAGCAGTTCTTC.

As regards this clonotype: A junction end diverges from the germline sequence, so it may reflect a read error. The V and J genes are TRBV15 and TRBJ1-2; 7 nucleotides match TRBD1. CDR3 length equals 16 residues. The germline V gene has CDR1 LNHNV and CDR2 YYDKDF (reference sequence). This CDR3 reads CTTSRRTRDSKHGYTF. CDR3 coding DNA: TGTACCACCAGCAGACGCACCCGGGACAGTAAGCATGGCTACACCTTC.

The rearrangement uses TRBV6-5 and TRBJ1-1; TRBD1 agrees at 9 bases. This CDR3 contains 15 residues. Germline-derived CDR1 and CDR2 are MNHEY and SVGAGI. V shed 4 bases and J 7 bases; nucleotides not matched to a gene: 10. The CDR3 coding sequence is TGTGCCAGCAGTTCACCGGGACAGGGTTTGGGTGAAGCTTTCTTT. It codes for CASSSPGQGLGEAFF.

The chain couples TRBV6-5 to TRBJ2-7, with 10 bases matching TRBD2. The germline CDR1 and CDR2 sequences are MNHEY and SVGAGI. The CDR3 is made up of 15 amino acids. J was trimmed by 3 bases and V by 0 bases; bases with no gene match: 2. Written as DNA, the CDR3 is TGTGCCAGCAGTTACTCCGGGACTAGCGACTACGAGCAGTACTTC. Translated: CASSYSGTSDYEQYF.

The chain joins TRBV24-1 to TRBJ2-2; the D is unclear. CDR3 size: 13 residues. CDR1 is KGHDR and CDR2 is SFDVKD in the germline V gene. Deletions cut 0 bases from V and 5 bases from J, with 3 bases between. DNA for the CDR3: TGTGCCACCAGTGATTTGGTTACCGGGGAGCTGTTTTTT. Protein product: CATSDLVTGELFF.

This chain joins TRBV6-1 and TRBJ1-6, with D unclear. Germline CDR1 is MNHNS and CDR2 is SASEGT. Trimming removed 2 bases from V and 5 bases from J, with 7 bases in between. The CDR3 has 14 residues. CDR3: CASSEYGNNSPLHF. The DNA of the CDR3 is TGTGCCAGCAGTGAATATGGTAATAATTCACCCCTCCACTTT.

J is TRBJ1-2 and V is TRBV5-4; D is possibly TRBD1 (5 bases). This CDR3 contains 15 residues. The V gene's germline CDR1 is SGHNT and CDR2 YYREEE (reference sequence). Trimming removed 0 bases from V and 1 base from J, with 10 bases in between. CDR3 sequence reads: CASSLERQGNYGYTF. CDR3 sequence (DNA): TGTGCCAGCAGCTTGGAGAGGCAGGGTAACTATGGCTACACCTTC. Full variable domain (outside the CDR3, taken from reference TRBV5-4 and TRBJ1-2): ETGVTQSPTHLIKTRGQQVTLRCSSQSGHNTVSWYQQALGQGPQFIFQYYREEENGRGNFPPRFSGLQFPNYSSELNVNALELDDSALYLCASSLERQGNYGYTFGSGTRLTVV.

This rearrangement joins TRBV12-5 to TRBJ1-1; D is ambiguous. From germline, CDR1 is LGHNT and CDR2 FRNRAP. The germline V and J ends were trimmed by 5 bases and 6 bases, with 16 bases remaining between them. This CDR3 is 14 amino acids long. The CDR3 region is CASGPWTPNAEAFF. The CDR3 nucleotides read TGTGCTAGTGGTCCTTGGACGCCCAACGCTGAAGCTTTCTTT.

This sequence joins TRBV7-6 and TRBJ2-1; the D is unclear. The CDR3 consists of 15 residues. Looked up from germline, CDR1 is SGHVS and CDR2 is FNYEAQ. V gave up 5 bases and J gave up 4 bases, with 15 bases separating them. This CDR3 is CASSPRSGLYNEQFF. The CDR3 region has the DNA TGTGCCAGCAGCCCCCGCTCGGGCCTGTACAATGAGCAGTTCTTC.

The chain employs TRBV20-1 and TRBJ1-3; 8 bases are a match to TRBD1. The CDR3 has 14 residues. Germline V lookup: CDR1 DFQATT, CDR2 SNEGSKA (reference sequence). Losses at the gene ends were 6 bases for V and 2 bases for J; bases not matched to a gene: 6. CDR3 sequence reads: CSARTDRAGNTIYF. CDR3 DNA sequence: TGCAGTGCCAGGACGGACAGGGCTGGAAACACCATATATTTT.

The V call is TRBV3-1, the J call TRBJ1-2; D might be TRBD1 (6 bases). Per the germline V gene, CDR1 is LGHDT and CDR2 is YNNKEL (reference sequence). The germline V and J ends were trimmed by 4 bases and 3 bases, with 15 bases remaining between them. The CDR3 length is 15 residues. This CDR3 reads CASSPLQGGDYGYTF. The CDR3 DNA reads TGTGCCAGCAGCCCGTTACAGGGAGGGGACTATGGCTACACCTTC.

This chain joins TRBV7-9 and TRBJ1-2; perhaps TRBD1 as D (5 bases). The CDR3 runs 13 residues. The germline V gene has CDR1 SEHNR and CDR2 FQNEAQ (reference sequence). The V gene lost 3 bases and the J gene lost 7 bases, with 12 bases spanning the gap. CDR3 sequence (DNA): TGTGCCAGCAGCTTGCCAGGGAGGGGTGGCTACACCTTC. It yields the protein CASSLPGRGGYTF.

The genes are TRBV10-3 and TRBJ1-1; D possibly corresponds to TRBD1 (5 bases). This CDR3 spans 13 amino acids. Germline V CDR1 and CDR2: ENHRY, SYGVKD. Trimming stripped 6 bases from V and 1 base from J, with 9 bases between. The CDR3 bases are TGTGCCATCAGAGCTACAGGGAACACTGAAGCTTTCTTT. Protein sequence: CAIRATGNTEAFF.

This clonotype occurred a few times. The chain combines TRBV30 with TRBJ1-1, with a weak D call TRBD1 (6 bases). From germline, CDR1 is GTSNPN and CDR2 SVGIG (reference sequence). The V end lost 4 bases, the J end lost 2 bases, and 11 bases lay between the germline ends. The CDR3 is made up of 13 amino acids. CDR3 nucleotides: TGTGCCTGGACCTTACAGGGTAACACTGAAGCTTTCTTT. Encoded protein: CAWTLQGNTEAFF.

The chain uses TRBV2 and TRBJ2-5; D is perhaps TRBD2 (5 bases). The ends were cut back, 7 bases at V and 10 bases at J, with 28 bases in the middle. The CDR3 length is 16 residues. Germline V gives CDR1 SNHLY, CDR2 FYNNEI. CDR3 amino acids: CASTSARQTSSGGQYF. CDR3 nucleotides: TGTGCCAGCACCTCTGCTCGGCAGACTTCAAGTGGAGGCCAGTACTTC.

This chain joins TRBV6-1 and TRBJ1-2; D is possibly TRBD1 (5 bases). In germline, CDR1 is MNHNS, CDR2 SASEGT. The CDR3 totals 13 residues. V was trimmed by 2 bases and J by 8 bases, leaving 12 bases between them. CDR3 in amino acids: CASSEFTGGGYTF. For the CDR3, the DNA is TGTGCCAGCAGTGAATTTACCGGGGGGGGCTACACCTTC.

J is TRBJ1-5 and V is TRBV21-1; TRBD1, the D gene given by the table, was not confirmed from the DNA. TRBV21-1 is an annotated pseudogene. This CDR3 has 14 residues. This CDR3 reads CASSKTENNQPQHF. The CDR3 DNA follows: TGTGCCAGCTCCAAGACAGAGAACAATCAGCCCCAGCATTTT.

This chain connects TRBV7-9 to TRBJ2-3; D is unresolved. Germline V lookup: CDR1 SEHNR, CDR2 FQNEAQ (reference sequence). Trimming took off 3 bases at V and 10 bases at J, with 11 bases between the two ends. The CDR3 has 12 residues. Here the CDR3 reads CASSLSSPAQYF. The CDR3 DNA reads TGTGCCAGCAGCTTGTCTAGTCCTGCGCAGTATTTT. Variable domain in full (rest from reference TRBV7-9 and TRBJ2-3): DTGVSQNPRHKITKRGQNVTFRCDPISEHNRLYWYRQTLGQGPEFLTYFQNEAQLEKSRLLSDRFSAERPKGSFSTLEIQRTEQGDSAMYLCASSLSSPAQYFGPGTRLTVL.

This clonotype has a single count. The chain recombines TRBV2 with TRBJ2-7, with TRBD1 as a possible D gene (6 bases). This CDR3 is built from 14 residues. Trimming shortened V by 7 bases and J by 4 bases, and 17 bases separated the two germline ends. CDR1 SNHLY and CDR2 FYNNEI come from the germline V gene. The CDR3 spells CASKVGRGVYEQYF. The CDR3 DNA follows: TGTGCCAGCAAGGTCGGCAGGGGTGTATACGAGCAGTACTTC.

This clonotype was recorded a few times. The V call is TRBV20-1, the J call TRBJ2-1, with 11 bases matching TRBD2. Germline V gene data show CDR1 as DFQATT and CDR2 as SNEGSKA (reference sequence). CDR3 length: 15 amino acids. After removal of 1 base from V and 4 bases from J, the junction contained 3 bases not matched to a gene. This chain's CDR3 is CSARARTSGYNEQFF. The CDR3 DNA reads TGCAGTGCTAGAGCGCGGACTAGCGGGTACAATGAGCAGTTCTTC.

V usage is TRBV10-2 and J usage is TRBJ2-5; D gene unclear. The germline V gene encodes CDR1 WSHSY and CDR2 SAAADI. The CDR3 consists of 13 residues. Trimming removed 6 bases at V and 1 base at J, with 9 bases between. The DNA of the CDR3 is TGCGCCAGCAGAGACGCCCCCCAAGAGACCCAGTACTTC. Protein product: CASRDAPQETQYF.

The chain carries TRBV6-1 and TRBJ2-5; possible D gene TRBD1, 6 bases. The CDR3 contains 13 residues. The germline CDR1 and CDR2 sequences are MNHNS and SASEGT. The V end was cut by 6 bases, the J end by 2 bases, with 10 bases between. CDR3 amino acids: CASSQDRQETQYF. In nucleotides, the CDR3 is TGTGCCAGCAGCCAGGACAGACAAGAGACCCAGTACTTC.

The J gene is TRBJ1-1, the V gene TRBV7-2; 7 positions match TRBD1. The CDR3 spans 16 residues. V shed 1 base and J 9 bases; nucleotides not matched to a gene: 14. Germline CDR1 SGHTA, CDR2 FQGNSA. CDR3 bases: TGTGCCAGCAGCTTAGATATTGGGACCGCGGGACAGCAAGCTTTCTTT. Its translation: CASSLDIGTAGQQAFF.

The chain is built from TRBV6-1 and TRBJ1-5; perhaps TRBD1 as D (5 bases). V was cut by 4 bases and J by 3 bases, with 16 bases left in between. The CDR3 spans 16 residues. CDR1 is MNHNS and CDR2 is SASEGT in the germline V gene. The CDR3 region is CASSVLHGGVNQPQHF. The DNA of the CDR3 is TGTGCCAGCAGTGTACTACATGGGGGAGTCAATCAGCCCCAGCATTTT.

The chain recombines TRBV20-1 with TRBJ1-1, with D unclear. The CDR3 has 12 residues. V dropped 3 bases and J dropped 0 bases, with 5 bases sitting between them. Germline values: CDR1 DFQATT, CDR2 SNEGSKA (reference sequence). The CDR3 sequence is CSARDLNTEAFF. As DNA, the CDR3 is TGCAGTGCTAGGGACTTGAACACTGAAGCTTTCTTT.

The V call is TRBV29-1, the J call TRBJ2-3, with D perhaps TRBD1 (7 bases). Germline lookup yields CDR1 SQVTM and CDR2 ANQGSEA. The CDR3 is made up of 15 amino acids. Trimming removed 7 bases at V and 4 bases at J, with 21 bases between. CDR3 nucleotide sequence: TGCAGCGGGCGGCGTGGAGGGGGCGTCTCAGATACGCAGTATTTT. As protein: CSGRRGGGVSDTQYF.